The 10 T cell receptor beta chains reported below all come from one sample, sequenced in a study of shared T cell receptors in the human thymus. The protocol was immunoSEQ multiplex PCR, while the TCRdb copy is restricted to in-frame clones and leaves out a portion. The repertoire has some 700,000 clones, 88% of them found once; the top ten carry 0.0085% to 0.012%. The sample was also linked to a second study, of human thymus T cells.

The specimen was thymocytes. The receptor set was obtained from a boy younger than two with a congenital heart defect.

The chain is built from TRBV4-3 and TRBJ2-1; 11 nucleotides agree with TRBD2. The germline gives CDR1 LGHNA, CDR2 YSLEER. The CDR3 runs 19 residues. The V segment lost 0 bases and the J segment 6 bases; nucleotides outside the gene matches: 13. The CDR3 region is CASSQDPSSLAGECNEQFF. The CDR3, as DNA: TGCGCCAGCAGCCAAGATCCCTCCTCACTAGCGGGAGAGTGCAATGAGCAGTTCTTC.

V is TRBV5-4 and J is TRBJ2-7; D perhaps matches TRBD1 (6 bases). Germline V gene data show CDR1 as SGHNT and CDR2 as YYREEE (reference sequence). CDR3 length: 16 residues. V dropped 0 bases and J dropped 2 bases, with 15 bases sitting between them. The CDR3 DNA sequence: TGTGCCAGCAGCTTGGCCGGAGCAGGGGTTGCCTACGAGCAGTACTTC. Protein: CASSLAGAGVAYEQYF.

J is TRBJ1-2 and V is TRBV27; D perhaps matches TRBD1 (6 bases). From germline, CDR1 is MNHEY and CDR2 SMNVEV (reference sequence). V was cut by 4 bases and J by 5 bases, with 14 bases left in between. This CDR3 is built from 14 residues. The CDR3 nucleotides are TGTGCCAGCAGTTCCAGGGGCGAAGGTTATGGCTACACCTTC. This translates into CASSSRGEGYGYTF.

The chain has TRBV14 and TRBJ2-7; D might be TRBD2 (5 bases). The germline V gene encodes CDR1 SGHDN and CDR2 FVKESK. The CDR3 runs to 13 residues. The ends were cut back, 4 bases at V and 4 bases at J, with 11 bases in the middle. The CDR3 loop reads CASSPGITYEQYF. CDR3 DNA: TGTGCCAGCAGCCCCGGGATAACTTACGAGCAGTACTTC.

The chain's CDR3 is CSANGINTGELFF. In nucleotides, the CDR3 is TGCAGCGCGAACGGGATCAACACCGGGGAGCTGTTTTTT. The V call is TRBV29-1, the J call TRBJ2-2; D is perhaps TRBD2 (5 bases). This CDR3 spans 13 amino acids. V lost 7 bases and J 2 bases, leaving 11 bases between the germline ends. Germline V gene sequence: CDR1 SQVTM, CDR2 ANQGSEA.

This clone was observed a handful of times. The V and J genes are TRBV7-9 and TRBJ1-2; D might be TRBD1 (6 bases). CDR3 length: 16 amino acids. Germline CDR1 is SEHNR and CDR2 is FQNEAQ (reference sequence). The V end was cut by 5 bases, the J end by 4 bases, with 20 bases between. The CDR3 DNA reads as TGTGCCAGCAGCCCTGGGGGGGTGGGGGGCCTCTATGGCTACACCTTC. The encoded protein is CASSPGGVGGLYGYTF. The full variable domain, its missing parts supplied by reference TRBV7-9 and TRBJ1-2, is DTGVSQNPRHKITKRGQNVTFRCDPISEHNRLYWYRQTLGQGPEFLTYFQNEAQLEKSRLLSDRFSAERPKGSFSTLEIQRTEQGDSAMYLCASSPGGVGGLYGYTFGSGTRLTVV.

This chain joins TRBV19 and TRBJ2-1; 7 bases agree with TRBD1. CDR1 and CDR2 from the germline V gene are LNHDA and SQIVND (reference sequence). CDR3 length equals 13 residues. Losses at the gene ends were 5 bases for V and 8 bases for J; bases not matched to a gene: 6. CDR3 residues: CASSPRQGDEQFF. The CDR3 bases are TGTGCCAGTAGTCCGCGACAGGGCGATGAGCAGTTCTTC.

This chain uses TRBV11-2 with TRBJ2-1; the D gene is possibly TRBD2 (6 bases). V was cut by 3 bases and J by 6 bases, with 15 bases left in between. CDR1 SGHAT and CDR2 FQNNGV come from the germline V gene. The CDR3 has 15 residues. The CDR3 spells CASSLVTGARNEQFF. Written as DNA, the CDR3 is TGTGCCAGCAGCTTGGTAACGGGAGCGCGCAATGAGCAGTTCTTC.

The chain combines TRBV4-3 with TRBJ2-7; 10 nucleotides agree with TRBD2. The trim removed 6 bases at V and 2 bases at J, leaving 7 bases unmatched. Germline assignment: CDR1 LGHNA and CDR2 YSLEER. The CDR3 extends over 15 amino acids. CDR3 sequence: CASSNTSGKTYEQYF. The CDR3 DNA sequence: TGCGCCAGCAGTAATACTAGCGGGAAGACCTACGAGCAGTACTTC.

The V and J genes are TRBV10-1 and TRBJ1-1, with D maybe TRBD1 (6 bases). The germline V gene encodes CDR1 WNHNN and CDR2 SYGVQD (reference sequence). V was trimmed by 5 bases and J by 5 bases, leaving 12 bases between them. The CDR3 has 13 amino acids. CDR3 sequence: CASSRGARTEAFF. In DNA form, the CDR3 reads TGCGCCAGCAGTCGGGGGGCGCGGACTGAAGCTTTCTTT.